Reported below is one TCR beta chain. Within the sample, other DNA sequences also encode this same CDR3. This entry is derived from a study of cytomegalovirus exposure and HLA in healthy donors. CDR3 length: 14 residues. The V end was cut by 6 bases, the J end by 2 bases, with 12 bases between. Germline CDR1 is KGHSH and CDR2 is LQKENI. The primer mix had 60 Vbeta and 13 Jbeta primers. Assay: immunoSEQ multiplex PCR; the TCRdb copy retains only in-frame clones and omits some. The sample has about 110,000 clones; just under 80% are singletons. The gene calls are TRBV18 and TRBJ2-3; possibly TRBD1 for D (5 bases). Specimen: PBMCs. This clonotype was obtained from a man younger than 40 in good health and CMV-seronegative. The CDR3 coding sequence is TGTGCCAGCTCGCCTCAGGGCTACACAGATACGCAGTATTTT. Its protein is CASSPQGYTDTQYF.